This TCR beta chain was recorded in a study of cytomegalovirus exposure and HLA in healthy donors. Study conclusions and caveats: Most TCR beta V segments were productive about 87% or about 30% of the time in an earlier analysis. Cytomegalovirus association was assigned to about 150 TCR beta chains. Upon later analysis, HLA-associated TCR beta chains proved more clonally expanded than other, equally common chains.

With respect to this clone: Its matching antigen is unknown.

In the PCR, 60 Vbeta and 13 Jbeta primers were used. Sequenced by immunoSEQ multiplex PCR; TCRdb stores in-frame clones only, minus some. The sample lists under 200,000 clones, 60% to 85% seen once, with approximately 7% in the top ten. CDR3 length: 14 amino acids. Germline loops: CDR1 MNHEY, CDR2 SVGAGI. V gave up 6 bases and J gave up 7 bases; unmatched junction bases: 6. The study sampled nominally healthy donors, though unrecorded immune exposures were likely. Material: PBMCs. The V and J genes are TRBV6-5 and TRBJ1-4; TRBD1 matches at 9 bases. The clonotype was recovered from a woman aged 40 to 55 in good health and CMV-seropositive. The CDR3 region is CASRRQGESEKLFF. Written as DNA, the CDR3 is TGTGCCAGCAGGCGACAGGGGGAAAGTGAAAAACTGTTTTTT.